This T cell receptor beta chain is from a study of shared clonotypes between healthy human individuals. Whole-study findings and limits: All-four-donor shared clonotypes had higher generation probabilities than non-shared clonotypes did. A handful of donors held approximately 4.5% of naive CD4 clonotypes in common.

Looked up from germline, CDR1 is SGHAT and CDR2 is FQNNGV. This CDR3 has 15 amino acids. Trimming cost V 1 base and J 2 bases, with 11 bases left between them. The authors distributed each subset's genomic DNA evenly over several immunoSEQ plates. Sorted-subset replicate PCR reactions were performed with 200 ng DNA, corresponding to roughly 30,000 T cell genomes. Some clones are missing from TCRdb's copy, which holds only in-frame ones; the method was immunoSEQ multiplex PCR. The sample records 2 million to 2.5 million clones, roughly 95% being singletons. A remark on this clone: What it recognizes is unknown. Additional DNA sequences in this sample encode the identical CDR3.

Material for sequencing was naive CD4+ T cells sorted from blood. Stated subset: CD45RA+ positively selected. The origin of this receptor is a man younger than 30 in good health. V usage is TRBV11-2 and J usage is TRBJ2-5; D gene unclear. Written as DNA, the CDR3 is TGTGCCAGCAGCTTAGTGGCTGGAGTACAAGAGACCCAGTACTTC. Translating it yields CASSLVAGVQETQYF.